This TCR beta chain was retrieved from a study of patients and donors after allogeneic stem cell transplantation. V was cut by 4 bases and J by 2 bases, with 20 bases left in between. The CDR3 extends over 16 amino acids. The V gene's germline CDR1 is SQVTM and CDR2 ANQGSEA. One entry per CDR3 protein, called by TCRdb with MiXCR from the RT-PCR reads. Of 150,000 to 200,000 distinct CDR3 sequences in the sample, about 24% were seen once. This clonotype was sampled from a human donor who was either an allogeneic HSCT recipient or a stem cell or donor lymphocyte infusion donor (not recorded which). It is not recorded whose cells these are; they may come from a transplant donor. Source material: blood, either unsorted or a sorted T cell fraction (not recorded which). V and J are TRBV29-1 and TRBJ1-2; D uncertain. The DNA for the CDR3 is TGCAGCGTTGTCTTCTCCAGGTTGGGGAGCAACTATGGCTACACCTTC. Translating gives CSVVFSRLGSNYGYTF.